These 3 T cell receptor beta chains were all obtained from the same sample, sequenced in a study of response to subunit inactivated influenza vaccine listed by TCRdb under 2018. Receptor amplification or capture employed RT-PCR. Sequencing was carried out with an Illumina HiSeq 2500. TCRdb cleaned the public reads at Q25 with fastp, built clones with MiXCR and kept in-frame beta chains. Every CDR3 protein is listed once, alongside the most common genes and DNA of its rows. The sample table contains fewer than 600,000 distinct CDR3 sequences; only one count was recorded for approximately 6.9% of them. The ten largest clonotypes hold around 12% of the sample. Source: PBMCs from blood, taken less than 30 months after vaccination. The source is a man aged 50 to 69 who received an inactivated influenza vaccine. Donor details come from another sample of the same person, matched by shared clones.

This chain joins TRBV5-1 and TRBJ1-2, with D unresolved. The CDR3 is 14 residues long. The V end lost 0 bases, the J end lost 2 bases, and 8 bases lay between the germline ends. Germline V gives CDR1 SGHRS, CDR2 YFSETQ. CDR3 loop: CASSLASANYGYTF. Written as DNA, the CDR3 is TGCGCCAGCAGCTTGGCGTCAGCGAACTATGGCTACACCTTC. The complete variable domain, with remaining parts taken from reference TRBV5-1 and TRBJ1-2, reads KAGVTQTPRYLIKTRGQQVTLSCSPISGHRSVSWYQQTPGQGLQFLFEYFSETQRNKGNFPGRFSGRQFSNSRSEMNVSTLELGDSALYLCASSLASANYGYTFGSGTRLTVV.

Many counts were recorded for this clonotype. This rearrangement joins TRBV7-2 to TRBJ2-7; 12 nucleotides align to TRBD2. The CDR3 is made up of 13 amino acids. With V trimmed by 8 bases and J by 4 bases, 3 bases remained unmatched. CDR1 is SGHTA, CDR2 FQGNSA, per germline. The CDR3 is CASAGTSGYEQYF. DNA for the CDR3: TGTGCCAGCGCCGGGACTAGCGGGTACGAGCAGTACTTC.

This chain uses TRBV6-5 with TRBJ2-1; a weak D match, TRBD2 (5 bases). The CDR3 runs to 16 residues. Trimming took off 2 bases at V and 0 bases at J, with 11 bases between the two ends. Per germline, CDR1 MNHEY and CDR2 SVGAGI. CDR3 in DNA: TGTGCCAGCAGTTACAATTGGGAGAACTCCTACAATGAGCAGTTCTTC. As protein: CASSYNWENSYNEQFF.